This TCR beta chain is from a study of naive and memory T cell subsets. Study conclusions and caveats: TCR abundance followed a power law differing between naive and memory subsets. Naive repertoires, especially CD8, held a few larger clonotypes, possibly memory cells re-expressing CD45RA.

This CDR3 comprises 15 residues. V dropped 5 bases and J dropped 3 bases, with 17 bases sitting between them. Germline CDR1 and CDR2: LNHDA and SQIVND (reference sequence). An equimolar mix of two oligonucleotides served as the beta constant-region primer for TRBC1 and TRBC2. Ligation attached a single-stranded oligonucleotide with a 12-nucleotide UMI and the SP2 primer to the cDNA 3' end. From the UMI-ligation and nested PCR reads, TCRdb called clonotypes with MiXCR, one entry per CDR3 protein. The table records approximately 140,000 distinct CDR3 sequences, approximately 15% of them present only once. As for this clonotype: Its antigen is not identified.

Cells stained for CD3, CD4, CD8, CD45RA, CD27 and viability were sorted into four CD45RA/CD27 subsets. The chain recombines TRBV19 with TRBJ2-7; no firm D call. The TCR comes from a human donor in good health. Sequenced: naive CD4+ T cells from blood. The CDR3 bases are TGTGCCAGTAGTGCCCCAGGTGGGGTCGGCTACGAGCAGTACTTC. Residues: CASSAPGGVGYEQYF.